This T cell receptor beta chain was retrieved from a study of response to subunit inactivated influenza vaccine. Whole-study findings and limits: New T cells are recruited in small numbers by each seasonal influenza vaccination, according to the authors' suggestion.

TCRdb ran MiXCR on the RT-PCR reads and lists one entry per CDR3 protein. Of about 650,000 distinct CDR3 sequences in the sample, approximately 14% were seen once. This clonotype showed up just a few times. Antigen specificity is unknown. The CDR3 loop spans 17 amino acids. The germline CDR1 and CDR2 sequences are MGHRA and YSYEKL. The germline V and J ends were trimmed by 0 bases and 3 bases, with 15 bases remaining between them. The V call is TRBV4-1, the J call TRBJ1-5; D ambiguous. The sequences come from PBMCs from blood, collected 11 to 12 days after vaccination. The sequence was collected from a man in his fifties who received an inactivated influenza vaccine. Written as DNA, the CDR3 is TGCGCCAGCAGCCAAGATCCCCCACCCAGGATCAATCAGCCCCAGCATTTT. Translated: CASSQDPPPRINQPQHF.